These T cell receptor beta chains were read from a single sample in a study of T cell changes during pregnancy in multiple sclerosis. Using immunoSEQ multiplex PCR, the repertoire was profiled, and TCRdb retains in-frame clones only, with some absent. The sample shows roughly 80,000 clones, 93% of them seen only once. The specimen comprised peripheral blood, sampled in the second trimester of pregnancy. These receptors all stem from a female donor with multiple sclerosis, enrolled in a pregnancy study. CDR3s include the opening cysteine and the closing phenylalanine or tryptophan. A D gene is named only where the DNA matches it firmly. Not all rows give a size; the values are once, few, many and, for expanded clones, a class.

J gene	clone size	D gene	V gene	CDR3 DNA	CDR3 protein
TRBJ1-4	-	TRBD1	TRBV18	TGTGCCAGCGGACAAGGGGGCTACAATGAAAAACTGTTTTTT	CASGQGGYNEKLFF
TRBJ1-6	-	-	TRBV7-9	TGTGCCAGCAGCTTAGAACGGGGAGTGAATTCACCCCTCCACTTT	CASSLERGVNSPLHF
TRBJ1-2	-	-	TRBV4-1	TGCGCCAGCAGCCAAGATCTCGTCAAAGGCGGCTATGGCTACACCTTC	CASSQDLVKGGYGYTF
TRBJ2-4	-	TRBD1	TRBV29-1	TGCAGCGTGAGGGGGCTGAGAGCCAAAAACATTCAGTACTTC	CSVRGLRAKNIQYF
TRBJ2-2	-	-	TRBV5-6	TGTGCCAGCAACAACGTTCGGGACGGGGGAGCCGGGGAGCTGTTTTTT	CASNNVRDGGAGELFF
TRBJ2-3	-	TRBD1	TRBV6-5	TGTGCCAGCAGTTACGGGACAGGATACACAGATACGCAGTATTTT	CASSYGTGYTDTQYF
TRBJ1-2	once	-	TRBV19	TGTGCCAGTGTGGGGCTCTATGGCTACACCTTC	CASVGLYGYTF
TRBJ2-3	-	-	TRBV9	TGTGCCAGCGAGGGCAGGGGCGGCACAGATACGCAGTATTTT	CASEGRGGTDTQYF
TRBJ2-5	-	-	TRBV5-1	TGCGCCAGCAGTCACGGGGAGATCCAAGAGACCCAGTACTTC	CASSHGEIQETQYF
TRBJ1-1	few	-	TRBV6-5	TGTGCCAGCAGACATCGGGGTGGCACTGAAGCTTTCTTT	CASRHRGGTEAFF
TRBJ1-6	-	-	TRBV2	TGTGCCAGCACCACAGAATATCAGGGTTCACCCCTCCACTTT	CASTTEYQGSPLHF
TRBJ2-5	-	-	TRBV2	TGTGCCAGCAAACGGGAGACCCAGTACTTC	CASKRETQYF
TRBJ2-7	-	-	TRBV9	TGTGCCAGCAGCGTAGGGGTGCGGGAACAGCTCTTCGAGCAGTACTTC	CASSVGVREQLFEQYF
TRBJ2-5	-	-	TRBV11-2	TGTGCCAGCAGCTTGGGACTCTCCCAAGAGACCCAGTACTTC	CASSLGLSQETQYF
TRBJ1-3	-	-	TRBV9	TGTGCCAGCAGCCTGAGGGGTCAGGGGACAGGAAACACCATATATTTT	CASSLRGQGTGNTIYF
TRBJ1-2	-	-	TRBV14	TGTGCCAGCAGCCAAGATGGCAGGCACTCTAACTATGGCTACACCTTC	CASSQDGRHSNYGYTF
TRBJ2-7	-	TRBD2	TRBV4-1	TGCGCCAGCAGCCGAACTAGCGGGGGGGCGAAGGAGCAGTACTTC	CASSRTSGGAKEQYF
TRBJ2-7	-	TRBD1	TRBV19	TGTGCCAGTACCGGGACAGGACCCGACGAGCAGTACTTC	CASTGTGPDEQYF
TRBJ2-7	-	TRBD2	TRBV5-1	TGCGCCAGCAGCTTGCCCGGGGGGGCCCTCGAGCAGTACTTC	CASSLPGGALEQYF
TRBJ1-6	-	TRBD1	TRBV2	TGTGCCAGCAGAGGGGGCAGGCGCTCCTATAATTCACCCCTCCACTTT	CASRGGRRSYNSPLHF
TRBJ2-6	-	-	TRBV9	TGTGCCAGCAGCGTAGACGGAGCGGGGGCCAACGTCCTGACTTTC	CASSVDGAGANVLTF
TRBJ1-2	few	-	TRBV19	TGTGCCAGTAGTAGAGGGTTTATTGGCTACACCTTC	CASSRGFIGYTF
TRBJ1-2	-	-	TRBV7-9	TGTGCCAGCAGCGTCGAGAAGTCCCTATCGTCTGGCTACACCTTC	CASSVEKSLSSGYTF
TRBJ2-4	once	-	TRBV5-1	TGCGCCAGCGCTGAGCAGGCGATGAACATTCAGTACTTC	CASAEQAMNIQYF
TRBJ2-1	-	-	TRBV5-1	TGCGCCAGCAGCCAGCGGGGCGGGGACACCTACAATGAGCAGTTCTTC	CASSQRGGDTYNEQFF
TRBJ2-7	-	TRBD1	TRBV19	TGTGCCAGTAGTCCGGGACAGGGGGCGTCCTACGAGCAGTACTTC	CASSPGQGASYEQYF
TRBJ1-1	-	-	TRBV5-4	TGTGCCAGCAGCTTGGAGTCAGGGGCGAACACTGAAGCTTTCTTT	CASSLESGANTEAFF
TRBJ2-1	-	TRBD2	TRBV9	TGTGCCAGCAGCGCGGACATAGCGGGGGATTCCTACAATGAGCAGTTCTTC	CASSADIAGDSYNEQFF
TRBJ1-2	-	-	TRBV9	TGTGCCAGCAGCGTAGAAGGACAGCCTTCTAACTATGGCTACACCTTC	CASSVEGQPSNYGYTF
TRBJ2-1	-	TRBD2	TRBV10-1	TGCGCCAGCAGTGGTACGGGACTAGCGGGGAGAAATGAGCAGTTCTTC	CASSGTGLAGRNEQFF
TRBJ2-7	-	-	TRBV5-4	TGTGCCAGCAGCTCGTACAGCTCCTACGAGCAGTACTTC	CASSSYSSYEQYF
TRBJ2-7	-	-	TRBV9	TGTGCCAGCAGCGCCCAAGACAGCTACGAGCAGTACTTC	CASSAQDSYEQYF
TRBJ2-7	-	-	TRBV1	TGCACCAGCAGCCATGTGTCTGGAGGACAGGGGTTGGGGACAAAGGACGAGCAGTACTTC	CTSSHVSGGQGLGTKDEQYF
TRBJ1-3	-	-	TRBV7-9	TGTGCCAGCAGCTTAGTTAGCAGCTCTGGAAACACCATATATTTT	CASSLVSSSGNTIYF
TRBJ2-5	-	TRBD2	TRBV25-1	TGTGCCAGCAGTTTATTAGCTAGCGGGGAGGCCCAAGAGACCCAGTACTTC	CASSLLASGEAQETQYF
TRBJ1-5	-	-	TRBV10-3	TGTGCCATCAGTGAGACAGAGAATAGCAATCAGCCCCAGCATTTT	CAISETENSNQPQHF
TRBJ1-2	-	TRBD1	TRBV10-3	TGTGCCATCAGTGAGAAGGGGCAGGGACAGTCGGTTGGTGGCTACACCTTC	CAISEKGQGQSVGGYTF
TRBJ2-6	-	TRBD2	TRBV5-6	TGTGCCAGCAGCCTCGTTGGGGGGGGGTCTGGGGCCAACGTCCTGACTTTC	CASSLVGGGSGANVLTF
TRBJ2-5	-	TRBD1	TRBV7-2	TGTGCCAGCAGCACGGACAGGGGGGGAGAGACCCAGTACTTC	CASSTDRGGETQYF
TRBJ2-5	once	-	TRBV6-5	TGTGCCAGCAGTTATCTGCGCGGGGAGACCCAGTACTTC	CASSYLRGETQYF
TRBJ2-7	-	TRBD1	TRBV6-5	TGTGCCAGCAGTAACCAGGGGGCTGGGGAGCAGTACTTC	CASSNQGAGEQYF
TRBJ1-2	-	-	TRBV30	TGTGCCTGGAACCCAGGAGGGGTCGGCTACACCTTC	CAWNPGGVGYTF
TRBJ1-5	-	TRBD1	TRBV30	TGTGCCTGGAGCACAGGGGGCAATCAGCCCCAGCATTTT	CAWSTGGNQPQHF
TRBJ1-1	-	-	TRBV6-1	TGTGCCAGCAGTGAAGCGCTGTCGGGGTCTTACACTGAAGCTTTCTTT	CASSEALSGSYTEAFF
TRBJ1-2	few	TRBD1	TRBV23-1	TGCGCCAGCAGTCAATCTTACTCCGGACAGGGTTCGCTCGGCTACACCTTC	CASSQSYSGQGSLGYTF
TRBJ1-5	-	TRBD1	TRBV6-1	TGTGCCAGCAGTGAGACCGGGACAGGGGGCTATCAGCCCCAGCATTTT	CASSETGTGGYQPQHF
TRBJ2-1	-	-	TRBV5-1	TGCGCCAGCAGCTTGGCCGACTCGGGGACCTACAATGAGCAGTTCTTC	CASSLADSGTYNEQFF
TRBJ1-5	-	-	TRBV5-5	TGTGCCAGCAGTCCAGGGATTGCAAATCAGCCCCAGCATTTT	CASSPGIANQPQHF
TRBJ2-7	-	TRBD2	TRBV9	TGTGCCAGCAGCGTACAAAAGGTAGCGGGGGATGAGCAGTACTTC	CASSVQKVAGDEQYF